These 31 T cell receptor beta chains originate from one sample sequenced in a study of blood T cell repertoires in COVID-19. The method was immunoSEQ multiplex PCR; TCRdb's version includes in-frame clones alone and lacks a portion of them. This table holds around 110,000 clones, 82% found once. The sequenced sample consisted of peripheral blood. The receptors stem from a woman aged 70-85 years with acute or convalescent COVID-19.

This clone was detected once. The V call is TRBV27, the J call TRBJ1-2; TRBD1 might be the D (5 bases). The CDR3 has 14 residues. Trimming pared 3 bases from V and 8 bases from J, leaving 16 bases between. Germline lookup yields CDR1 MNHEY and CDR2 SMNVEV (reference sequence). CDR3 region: CASSLLGGVLGYTF. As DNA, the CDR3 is TGTGCCAGCAGTTTGCTTGGGGGGGTGTTGGGCTACACCTTC.

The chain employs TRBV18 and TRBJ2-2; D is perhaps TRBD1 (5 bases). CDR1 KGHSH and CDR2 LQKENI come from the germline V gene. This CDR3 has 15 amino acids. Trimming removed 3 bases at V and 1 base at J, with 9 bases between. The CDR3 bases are TGTGCCAGCTCACCGAACCAGGGGAACACCGGGGAGCTGTTTTTT. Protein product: CASSPNQGNTGELFF.

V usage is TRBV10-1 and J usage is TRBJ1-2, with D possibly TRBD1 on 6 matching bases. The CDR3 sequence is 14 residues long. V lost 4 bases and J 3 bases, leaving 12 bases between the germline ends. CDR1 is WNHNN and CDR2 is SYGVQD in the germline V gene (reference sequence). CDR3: CASSAPQGHYGYTF. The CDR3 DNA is TGCGCCAGCAGTGCACCTCAGGGGCACTATGGCTACACCTTC.

Written as DNA, the CDR3 is TGTGCCAGCAGTTACCGGACAGGGGCTGGCTACACCTTC. The encoded protein is CASSYRTGAGYTF. The chain uses TRBV6-2 or TRBV6-3 and TRBJ1-2; TRBD1 aligns across 9 bases. V shed 2 bases and J 7 bases; nucleotides not matched to a gene: 2. The CDR3 consists of 13 residues. Germline CDR1 MNHEY, CDR2 SVGEGT.

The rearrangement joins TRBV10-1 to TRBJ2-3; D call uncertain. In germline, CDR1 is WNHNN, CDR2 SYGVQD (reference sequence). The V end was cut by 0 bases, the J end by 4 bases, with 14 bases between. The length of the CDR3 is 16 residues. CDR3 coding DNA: TGCGCCAGCAGTGAGTCGCCGGGTTTTTCCCCAGATACGCAGTATTTT. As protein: CASSESPGFSPDTQYF.

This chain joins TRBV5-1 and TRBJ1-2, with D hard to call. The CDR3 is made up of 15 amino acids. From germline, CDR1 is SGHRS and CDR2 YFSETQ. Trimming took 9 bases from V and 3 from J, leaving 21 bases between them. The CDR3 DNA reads TGCGCCAACCCAGGTGGGCATACCGATTACTATGGCTACACCTTC. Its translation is CANPGGHTDYYGYTF.

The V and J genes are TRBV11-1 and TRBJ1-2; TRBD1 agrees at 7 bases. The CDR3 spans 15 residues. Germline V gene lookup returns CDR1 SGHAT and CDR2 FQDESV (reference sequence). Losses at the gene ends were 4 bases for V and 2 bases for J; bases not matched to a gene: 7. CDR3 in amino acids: CASSSQRTGNYGYTF. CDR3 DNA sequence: TGTGCCAGCAGCTCTCAGAGGACAGGCAACTATGGCTACACCTTC.

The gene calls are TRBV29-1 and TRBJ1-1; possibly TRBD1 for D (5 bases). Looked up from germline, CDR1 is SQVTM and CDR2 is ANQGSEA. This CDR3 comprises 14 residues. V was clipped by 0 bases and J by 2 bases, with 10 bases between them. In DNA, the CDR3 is TGCAGCGTTGAAGAGACCCAGGGCAACACTGAAGCTTTCTTT. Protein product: CSVEETQGNTEAFF.

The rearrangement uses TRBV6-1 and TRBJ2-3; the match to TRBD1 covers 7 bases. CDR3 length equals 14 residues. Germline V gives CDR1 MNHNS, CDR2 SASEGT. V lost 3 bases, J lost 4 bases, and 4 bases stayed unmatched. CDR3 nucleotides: TGTGCCAGCAGTGAGGGACAGTTGGCAGATACGCAGTATTTT. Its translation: CASSEGQLADTQYF.

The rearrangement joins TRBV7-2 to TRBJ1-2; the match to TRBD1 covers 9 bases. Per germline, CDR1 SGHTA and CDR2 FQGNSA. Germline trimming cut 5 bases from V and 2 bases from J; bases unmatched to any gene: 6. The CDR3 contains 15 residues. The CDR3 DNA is TGTGCCAGCAGCGCAGACAGGGGGAGGAACTATGGCTACACCTTC. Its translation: CASSADRGRNYGYTF. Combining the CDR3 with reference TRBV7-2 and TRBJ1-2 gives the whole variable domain GAGVSQSPSNKVTEKGKDVELRCDPISGHTALYWYRQSLGQGLEFLIYFQGNSAPDKSGLPSDRFSAERTGGSVSTLTIQRTQQEDSAVYLCASSADRGRNYGYTFGSGTRLTVV.

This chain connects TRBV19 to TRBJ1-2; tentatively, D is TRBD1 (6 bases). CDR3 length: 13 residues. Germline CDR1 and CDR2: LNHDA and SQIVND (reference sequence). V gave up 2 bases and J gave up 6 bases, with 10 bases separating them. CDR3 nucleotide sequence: TGTGCCAGTAGTATAATACAGGGTCATGGCTACACCTTC. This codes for CASSIIQGHGYTF.

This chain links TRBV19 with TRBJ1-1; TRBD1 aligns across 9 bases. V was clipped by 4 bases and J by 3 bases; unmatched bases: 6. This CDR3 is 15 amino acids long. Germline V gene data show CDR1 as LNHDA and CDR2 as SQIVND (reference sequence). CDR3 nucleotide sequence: TGTGCCAGTAGTAAGGGACAGGGCGGATACACTGAAGCTTTCTTT. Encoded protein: CASSKGQGGYTEAFF. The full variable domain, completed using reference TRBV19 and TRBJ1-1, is DGGITQSPKYLFRKEGQNVTLSCEQNLNHDAMYWYRQDPGQGLRLIYYSQIVNDFQKGDIAEGYSVSREKKESFPLTVTSAQKNPTAFYLCASSKGQGGYTEAFFGQGTRLTVV.

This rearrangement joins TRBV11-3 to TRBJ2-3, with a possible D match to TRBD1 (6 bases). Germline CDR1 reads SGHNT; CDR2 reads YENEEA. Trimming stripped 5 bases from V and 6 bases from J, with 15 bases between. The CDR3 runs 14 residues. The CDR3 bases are TGTGCCAGCAGCCTTCTACAGGGTTTTGATACGCAGTATTTT. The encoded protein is CASSLLQGFDTQYF.

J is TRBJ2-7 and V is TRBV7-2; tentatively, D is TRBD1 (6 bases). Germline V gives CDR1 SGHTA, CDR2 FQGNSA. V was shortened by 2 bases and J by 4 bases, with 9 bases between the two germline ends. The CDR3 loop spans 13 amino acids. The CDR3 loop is CASSLRDKYEQYV. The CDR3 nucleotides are TGTGCCAGCAGCTTAAGGGACAAATACGAGCAGTACGTC.

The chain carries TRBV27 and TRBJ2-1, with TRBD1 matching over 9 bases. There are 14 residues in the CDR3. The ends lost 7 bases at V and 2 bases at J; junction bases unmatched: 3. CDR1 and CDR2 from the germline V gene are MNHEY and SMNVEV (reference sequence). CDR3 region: CASTRDRAYNEQFF. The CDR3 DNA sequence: TGTGCCAGCACACGGGACAGGGCCTACAATGAGCAGTTCTTC.

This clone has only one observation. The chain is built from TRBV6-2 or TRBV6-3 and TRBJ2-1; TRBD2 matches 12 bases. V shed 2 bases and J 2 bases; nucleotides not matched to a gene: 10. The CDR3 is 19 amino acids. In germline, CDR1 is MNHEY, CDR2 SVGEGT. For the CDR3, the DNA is TGTGCCAGCAGTTACCCGAAGGTACTAGCGGGGGGTACCTACAATGAGCAGTTCTTC. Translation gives CASSYPKVLAGGTYNEQFF.

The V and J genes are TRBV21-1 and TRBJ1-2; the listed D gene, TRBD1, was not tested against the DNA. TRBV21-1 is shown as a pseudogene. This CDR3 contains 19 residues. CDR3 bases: TGTGCCAGCAGCAAAAGTTTTCGAGCTGGGACAGGAGAAAACTATGGCTACACCTTC. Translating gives CASSKSFRAGTGENYGYTF.

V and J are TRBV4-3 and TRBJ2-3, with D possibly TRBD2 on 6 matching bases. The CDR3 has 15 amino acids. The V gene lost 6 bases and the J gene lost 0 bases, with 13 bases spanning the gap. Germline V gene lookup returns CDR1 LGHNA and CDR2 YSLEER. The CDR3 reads CASRAGLSSTDTQYF. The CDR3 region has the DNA TGCGCCAGCAGGGCGGGACTGTCTAGCACAGATACGCAGTATTTT.

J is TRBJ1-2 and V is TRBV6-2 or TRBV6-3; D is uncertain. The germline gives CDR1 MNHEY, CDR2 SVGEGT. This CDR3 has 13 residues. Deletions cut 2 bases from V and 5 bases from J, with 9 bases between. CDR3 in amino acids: CASSYLNGYGYTF. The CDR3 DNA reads TGTGCCAGCAGTTACCTTAACGGGTATGGCTACACCTTC.

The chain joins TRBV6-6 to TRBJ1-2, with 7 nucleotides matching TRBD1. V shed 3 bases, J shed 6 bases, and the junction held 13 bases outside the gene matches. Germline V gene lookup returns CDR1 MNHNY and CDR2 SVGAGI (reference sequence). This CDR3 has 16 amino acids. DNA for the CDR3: TGTGCCAGCAGTTATATCCGGGACAGTCTTTCAGATGGCTACACCTTC. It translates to CASSYIRDSLSDGYTF.

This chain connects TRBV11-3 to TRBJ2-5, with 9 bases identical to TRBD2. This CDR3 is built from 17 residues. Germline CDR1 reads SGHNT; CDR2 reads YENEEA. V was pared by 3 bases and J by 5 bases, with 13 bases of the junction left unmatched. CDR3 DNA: TGTGCCAGCAGCTTTGCCCCACGGGTAGCGGGGGTGGAGACCCAGTACTTC. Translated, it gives CASSFAPRVAGVETQYF.

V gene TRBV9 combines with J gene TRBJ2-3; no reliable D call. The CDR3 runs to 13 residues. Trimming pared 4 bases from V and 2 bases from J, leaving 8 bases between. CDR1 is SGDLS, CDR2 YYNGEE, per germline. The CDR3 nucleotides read TGTGCCAGCAGCTATATTCCCACAGATACGCAGTATTTT. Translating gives CASSYIPTDTQYF.

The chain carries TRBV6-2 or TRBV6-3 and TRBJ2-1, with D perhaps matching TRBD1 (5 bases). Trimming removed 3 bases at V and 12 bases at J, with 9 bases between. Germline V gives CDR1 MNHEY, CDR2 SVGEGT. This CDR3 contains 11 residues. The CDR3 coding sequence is TGTGCCAGCAGTTATTACCAGGGGCAGTTCTTC. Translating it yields CASSYYQGQFF.

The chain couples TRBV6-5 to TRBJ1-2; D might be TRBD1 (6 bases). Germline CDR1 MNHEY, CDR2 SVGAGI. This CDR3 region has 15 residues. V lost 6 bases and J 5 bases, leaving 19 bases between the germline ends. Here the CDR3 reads CASSSTSTGKYGYTF. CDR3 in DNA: TGTGCCAGCAGCTCTACATCAACAGGGAAATATGGCTACACCTTC.

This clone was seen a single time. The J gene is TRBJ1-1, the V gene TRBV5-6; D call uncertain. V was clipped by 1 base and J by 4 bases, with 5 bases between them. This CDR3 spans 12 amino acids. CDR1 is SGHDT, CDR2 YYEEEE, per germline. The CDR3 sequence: CASSLLATEAFF. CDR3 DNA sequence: TGTGCCAGCAGCTTGTTGGCCACTGAAGCTTTCTTT.

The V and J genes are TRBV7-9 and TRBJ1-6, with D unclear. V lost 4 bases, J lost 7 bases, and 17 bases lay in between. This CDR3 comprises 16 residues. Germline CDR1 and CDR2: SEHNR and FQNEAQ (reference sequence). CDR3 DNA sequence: TGTGCCAGCAGCTACGGACTCCGGTCTGGGAATTCACCCCTCCACTTT. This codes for CASSYGLRSGNSPLHF.

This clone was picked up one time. This CDR3 reads CASSLQGALAVDGYTF. The CDR3 region has the DNA TGTGCCAGCAGTTTACAGGGGGCGCTTGCGGTGGATGGCTACACCTTC. The chain combines TRBV6-5 with TRBJ1-2, with 9 bases fitting TRBD1. Germline-derived CDR1 and CDR2 are MNHEY and SVGAGI. There are 16 residues in the CDR3. J lost 6 bases, V lost 4 bases, and 12 bases had no gene match.

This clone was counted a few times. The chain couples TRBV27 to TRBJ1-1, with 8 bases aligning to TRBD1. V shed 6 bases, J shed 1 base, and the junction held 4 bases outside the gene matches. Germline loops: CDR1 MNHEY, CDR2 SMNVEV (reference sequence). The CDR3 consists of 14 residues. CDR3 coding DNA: TGTGCCAGCAGCACAGGACAGGGGAACACTGAAGCTTTCTTT. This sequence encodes CASSTGQGNTEAFF.

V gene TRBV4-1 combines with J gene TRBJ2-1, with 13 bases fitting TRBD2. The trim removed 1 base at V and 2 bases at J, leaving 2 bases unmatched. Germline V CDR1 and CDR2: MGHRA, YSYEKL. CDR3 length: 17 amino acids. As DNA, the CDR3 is TGCGCCAGCAGCCAAGGGACTAGCGGGGGAACCTACAATGAGCAGTTCTTC. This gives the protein CASSQGTSGGTYNEQFF.

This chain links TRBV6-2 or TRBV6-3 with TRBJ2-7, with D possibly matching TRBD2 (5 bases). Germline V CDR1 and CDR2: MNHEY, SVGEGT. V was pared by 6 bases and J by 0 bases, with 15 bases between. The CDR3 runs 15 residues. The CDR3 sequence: CASSDGLRSSYEQYF. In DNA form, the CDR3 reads TGTGCCAGCAGCGATGGACTCAGGAGCTCCTACGAGCAGTACTTC.

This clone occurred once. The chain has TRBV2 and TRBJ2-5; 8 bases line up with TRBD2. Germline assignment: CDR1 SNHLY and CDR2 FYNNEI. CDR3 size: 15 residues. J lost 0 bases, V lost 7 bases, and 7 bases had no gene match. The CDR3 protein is CASTAGGLYQETQYF. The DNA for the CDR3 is TGTGCCAGCACGGCGGGGGGACTGTACCAAGAGACCCAGTACTTC.